The sample holds a few counts of the clone carrying this T cell receptor beta chain. The antigen is unknown. The CDR3 totals 14 residues. V lost 4 bases and J 3 bases, leaving 9 bases between the germline ends. CDR1 and CDR2 (germline): KGHDR, SFDVKD. Time point of the sample: patch test 2, 6 weeks after DPC sensitization. Indicated treatment: therapeutic diphenylcyclopropenone sensitization with weekly scalp DPC. Only after blood had been drawn was each patch test applied. This sample is drawn from a study of human T cells and chemical hapten exposure. Study in general: The patch tests put 0.01% DPC on the skin of the upper back and were read 6 days later. Points from the study as a whole: It was expanded TCRs that formed significantly more large CDR3 similarity clusters than controls did.

TCRdb reprocessed the RACE reads via MiXCR and lists one record per CDR3 protein. The table shows just over 350,000 distinct CDR3 sequences, with over 6% occurring only once. This sequence was found in a woman between 18 and 30 years old with alopecia areata. Some clones in this sample may be carry-over from other donors' samples. The chain is built from TRBV24-1 and TRBJ2-1; no definite D call. The material sequenced was whole blood, taken in connection with sensitization to the hapten diphenylcyclopropenone (DPC). Here the CDR3 reads CATSDPGRYNEQFF. The DNA of the CDR3 is TGTGCCACCAGTGACCCCGGACGCTACAATGAGCAGTTCTTC.